This T cell receptor beta chain appears in the sequencing data of a study of T cell responses to AZD1222 COVID-19 vaccine. With 5 bases removed from V and 4 bases from J, the gap between germline ends came to 18 bases. The V gene's germline CDR1 is SGHRS and CDR2 YFSETQ. This CDR3 comprises 15 residues. Both about-4-week and about-12-week second-dose recipients were combined. The study, taken as a whole, reports: Increased Spike-specific TCR breadth and depth were observed after two AZD1222 doses. Clonal diversity was possibly underestimated; the donors were predominantly white British and more often female. CD4 TCRs linked to vaccination spanned spike, dominating at 160-218 and 743-854.

Only in-frame clones appear in the TCRdb table, and some are missing; sequencing was by immunoSEQ multiplex PCR. The sample gives 150,000 to 200,000 clones, under 95% of which show up once; under 6% is in the top ten. To note about this clone: Its matching antigen is unknown.

The rearrangement joins TRBV5-1 to TRBJ1-2; D call uncertain. This clonotype originated in an adult who received the AZD1222 COVID-19 vaccine. Sample: peripheral blood, taken 28 days after the second AZD1222 dose. The DNA for the CDR3 is TGCGCCAGCAGACTGAGGACTGCAGATTCCTATGGCTACACCTTC. Residues: CASRLRTADSYGYTF.